The text below deals with one TCR beta chain. Assay used: immunoSEQ multiplex PCR; TCRdb lists only in-frame clones, some missing. The sample shows over 10,000 clones, more than 85% of them seen only once. The CDR3 has 15 residues. The germline V and J ends were trimmed by 4 bases and 3 bases, with 13 bases remaining between them. Looked up from germline, CDR1 is MDHEN and CDR2 is SYDVKM. The data were taken from a study of PD-1 blockade in classical Hodgkin lymphoma. All the patients suffered relapse after autologous stem cell transplantation, and brentuximab vedotin exposure differed. The sample was peripheral blood mononuclear cells (PBMCs), taken at baseline. The chain couples TRBV28 to TRBJ1-3, with no clear D. This sequence originates from a human donor with classical Hodgkin lymphoma. CDR3 sequence reads: CASSSGGSDGNTIYF. The CDR3 region has the DNA TGTGCCAGCAGTTCCGGTGGCAGTGATGGAAACACCATATATTTT.